This TCR beta chain was found in a study of radiotherapy plus CTLA-4 blockade in lung cancer. Study overall: Overall, 15% to 20% of patients showed an objective response, while about 31% attained disease control.

As concerns this clone: Its antigen is currently unknown.

Repertoires were generated with immunoSEQ multiplex PCR, while TCRdb's copy carries only in-frame clones and drops some. The table records some 43,000 clones, around four fifths of them present only once. There are 15 residues in the CDR3. The germline V gene encodes CDR1 MGHRA and CDR2 YSYEKL. Trimming took 5 bases from V and 5 from J; bases not matched to a gene: 10. Study results and limitations: Radiotherapy with ipilimumab was followed by blood expansion of tumor-derived clones. Early shifts in blood T cell clones, with interferon-beta, reportedly predicted response best.

This material consisted of peripheral blood, taken from a patient treated with radiotherapy plus ipilimumab. The TCR sequence derives from a human donor with non-small cell lung cancer who had stable disease on radiotherapy plus ipilimumab. V gene TRBV4-1 combines with J gene TRBJ1-1; 8 nucleotides match TRBD1. This CDR3 is CASSSNRGGETEAFF. The DNA for the CDR3 is TGCGCCAGCAGCAGTAACAGGGGGGGGGAAACTGAAGCTTTCTTT.